Shown below are 8 T cell receptor beta chains from a single sample sequenced in a study of T cell responses to AZD1222 COVID-19 vaccine. This table comes from immunoSEQ multiplex PCR, and its TCRdb copy is limited to in-frame clones, with some not included. The table shows 100,000 to 150,000 clones, with about 90% occurring only once. This sample comprised peripheral blood, obtained on day 0 of AZD1222 vaccination. These receptors came from an adult in good health.

The V and J genes are TRBV3-1 (or the pseudogene TRBV3-2) and TRBJ2-1; TRBD2 aligns across 11 bases. Germline CDR1 reads LGHDT; CDR2 reads YNNKEL (reference sequence). V was pared by 8 bases and J by 13 bases, with 13 bases of the junction left unmatched. CDR3 length equals 14 residues. The CDR3 nucleotides read TGTGCCAGCGGCGGGACTAGCGGCCGCCGTGGCCAGTTCTTC. Translation gives CASGGTSGRRGQFF.

V gene TRBV30 combines with J gene TRBJ1-2, with D perhaps TRBD1 (6 bases). The germline gives CDR1 GTSNPN, CDR2 SVGIG (reference sequence). Trimming stripped 2 bases from V and 6 bases from J, with 16 bases between. The CDR3 has 14 residues. As DNA, the CDR3 is TGTGCCTGGAGTAGTCTAGGGGGAGAAGATGGCTACACCTTC. Protein sequence: CAWSSLGGEDGYTF.

The chain employs TRBV2 and TRBJ1-2; D not resolved. V lost 6 bases and J 1 base, leaving 9 bases between the germline ends. The CDR3 length is 13 residues. Germline CDR1 is SNHLY and CDR2 is FYNNEI. CDR3 region: CASRGGSNYGYTF. The CDR3 region has the DNA TGTGCCAGCAGGGGCGGGAGTAACTATGGCTACACCTTC.

The chain carries TRBV24-1 and TRBJ2-1, with D maybe TRBD2 (5 bases). The CDR3 is 17 residues long. The germline gives CDR1 KGHDR, CDR2 SFDVKD. Trimming took 3 bases from V and 0 from J, leaving 14 bases between them. The CDR3 region is CATSDLSAGGSYNEQFF. The CDR3 DNA reads as TGTGCCACCAGTGATCTTAGCGCGGGCGGCTCCTACAATGAGCAGTTCTTC.

The chain uses TRBV6-5 and TRBJ1-6; TRBD1 agrees at 11 bases. V gave up 4 bases and J gave up 9 bases; unmatched junction bases: 5. The length of the CDR3 is 15 residues. Germline V CDR1 and CDR2: MNHEY, SVGAGI. CDR3 DNA: TGTGCCAGCAGTTCGGGGACAGGGGGTAGTTCACCCCTCCACTTT. Translated, it gives CASSSGTGGSSPLHF.

The chain combines TRBV6-5 with TRBJ1-1, with D unresolved. Per the germline V gene, CDR1 is MNHEY and CDR2 is SVGAGI. The CDR3 contains 13 residues. V shed 11 bases and J shed 0 bases, with 13 bases lying between them. The CDR3 region is CALRLQLNTEAFF. Written as DNA, the CDR3 is TGTGCCCTAAGATTACAACTGAACACTGAAGCTTTCTTT.

V usage is TRBV27 and J usage is TRBJ2-7; D is possibly TRBD2 (5 bases). V lost 3 bases and J lost 9, with 12 bases in between. CDR1 MNHEY and CDR2 SMNVEV come from the germline V gene (reference sequence). The CDR3 length is 12 residues. CDR3 protein: CASSFRDQRQYF. The CDR3 DNA is TGTGCCAGCAGTTTCCGGGATCAGCGGCAGTACTTC.

The J gene is TRBJ2-2, the V gene TRBV27, with D perhaps matching TRBD1 (5 bases). Germline V gene data show CDR1 as MNHEY and CDR2 as SMNVEV (reference sequence). V dropped 6 bases and J dropped 2 bases, with 10 bases sitting between them. The CDR3 totals 14 residues. CDR3 DNA sequence: TGTGCCAGCAGGACAGACTCTAACACCGGGGAGCTGTTTTTT. This encodes CASRTDSNTGELFF.